This is a list of T cell receptor beta chains from one sample in a study of blood T cell repertoires in COVID-19. Here immunoSEQ multiplex PCR was the method, and the copy in TCRdb shows in-frame clones only, minus some. The sample contains about 150,000 clones, around 87% of which appear only once. Sequencing was performed on peripheral blood. Source of these receptors: a man aged 60 to 69 with COVID-19, enrolled during active disease. Each CDR3 is given with its conserved first and last residue. The D gene is left open where the match is weak. The size entry is marked missing in some rows and otherwise reads once, few, many or a size class.

.	TRBV20-1	TRBJ1-2	.	TGCAGTGCTAGTCCGGGGTTGGATGGCTACACCTTC	CSASPGLDGYTF
.	TRBV5-1	TRBJ2-5	.	TGCGCCAGCAGCTTGTCAACAGGCCAAGAGACCCAGTACTTC	CASSLSTGQETQYF
.	TRBV3-1/TRBV3-2	TRBJ2-5	.	TGTGCCAGCAGCCACAGGGGAGGGGGAGAGACCCAGTACTTC	CASSHRGGGETQYF
.	TRBV5-6	TRBJ1-1	TRBD1	TGTGCCAGCAGCCAAGGGACAGCGAACACTGAAGCTTTCTTT	CASSQGTANTEAFF
.	TRBV5-6	TRBJ2-7	.	TGTGCCAGCAGCTATACCGGGACATTCTCCTACGAGCAGTACTTC	CASSYTGTFSYEQYF
.	TRBV5-1	TRBJ2-5	.	TGCGCCAGCAAGGGGTCGGGAGTACGAGAGACCCAGTACTTC	CASKGSGVRETQYF
once	TRBV5-1	TRBJ2-1	.	TGCGCCAGCAGGCGGGACAGCAACAATGAGCAGTTCTTC	CASRRDSNNEQFF
once	TRBV2	TRBJ2-5	TRBD1	TGTGCCAGCAGTCGTCTTCTTCAGGGGGTTGGCGAGACCCAGTACTTC	CASSRLLQGVGETQYF
.	TRBV6-5	TRBJ1-5	TRBD1	TGTGCCAGCAGGCCACAGGGGATAATAAATCAGCCCCAGCATTTT	CASRPQGIINQPQHF
.	TRBV5-5	TRBJ1-1	.	TGTGCCAGCAGCTCCCGGGAATGGAACACTGAAGCTTTCTTT	CASSSREWNTEAFF
.	TRBV6-2/TRBV6-3	TRBJ1-5	.	TGTGCCAGCAGCCCCGGAGTGTGGTCCCAGCATTTT	CASSPGVWSQHF
.	TRBV10-3	TRBJ2-7	TRBD1	TGTGCCATCAGTGCAGGGGGGACAGGGACCTCCTACGAGCAGTACTTC	CAISAGGTGTSYEQYF
.	TRBV3-1/TRBV3-2	TRBJ2-3	.	TGTGCCAGCAGACACACAGATACGCAGTATTTT	CASRHTDTQYF
.	TRBV3-1/TRBV3-2	TRBJ2-2	.	TGTGCCAGCAGCTCACAGGGTTATGGCACCGGGGAGCTGTTTTTT	CASSSQGYGTGELFF
few	TRBV4-3	TRBJ2-2	TRBD2	TGCGCCAGCAGCCGTTCGGGACTAGCGGGAGACGGCGGCGGGGAGCTGTTTTTT	CASSRSGLAGDGGGELFF
.	TRBV14	TRBJ2-7	.	TGTGCCAGCAGCCGAGCGAGGCGTACCGAGCAGTACTTC	CASSRARRTEQYF
.	TRBV24-1	TRBJ2-1	.	TGTGCCACCAGTGACCCAGGGATCGGGGGATTGTATGAGCAGTTCTTC	CATSDPGIGGLYEQFF
.	TRBV27	TRBJ2-7	.	TGTGCCAGCAGTTTAGGGATTGGGGGCAGGTACGAGCAGTACTTC	CASSLGIGGRYEQYF
.	TRBV6-5	TRBJ1-4	.	TGTGCCAGCAGTTACACAAAAAGGAGGGAAAAACTGTTTTTT	CASSYTKRREKLFF
once	TRBV6-6	TRBJ2-7	TRBD1	TGTGCCAGCAGTGACAGGGGGTCCCCCCGTCCCGAGCAGTACTTC	CASSDRGSPRPEQYF
.	TRBV5-1	TRBJ2-5	.	TGCGCCAGCAGCTTGGGGGGAGGCGAGACCCAGTACTTC	CASSLGGGETQYF
.	TRBV2	TRBJ1-6	.	TGTGCCAGCAGTGAAAGGGGCAGGGGACTATATAATTCACCCCTCCACTTT	CASSERGRGLYNSPLHF
.	TRBV2	TRBJ2-5	TRBD1	TGTGCCAGCAGTTCGGGACAGGGTTTTCAAGAGACCCAGTACTTC	CASSSGQGFQETQYF
.	TRBV5-4	TRBJ1-3	.	TGTGCCAGCAGCTTGACAGCATCACGCTCTGGAAACACCATATATTTT	CASSLTASRSGNTIYF
.	TRBV11-3	TRBJ2-1	TRBD2	TGTGCCAGCAGCTTACTAGCGGGAAGCTCCTACAATGAGCAGTTCTTC	CASSLLAGSSYNEQFF
.	TRBV19	TRBJ2-2	TRBD2	TGTGCCAGTAGTATCGACGGGGGGACTGTCGGGGAGCTGTTTTTT	CASSIDGGTVGELFF
.	TRBV3-1/TRBV3-2	TRBJ2-6	TRBD1	TGTGCCAGCAGCCAAGTTACCGGGACAGCTGGGGCCAACGTCCTGACTTTC	CASSQVTGTAGANVLTF
.	TRBV6-5	TRBJ1-2	TRBD1	TGTGCCAGCAGTCCCGACCCAGGGGGCAACTATGGCTACACCTTC	CASSPDPGGNYGYTF
.	TRBV10-3	TRBJ2-7	.	TGTGCCATCAGTGAGTCCGGGGGATCTGCGTACGAGCAGTACTTC	CAISESGGSAYEQYF